The 24 T cell receptor beta chains given below trace back to one sample, sequenced in a study of tumor-infiltrating lymphocytes in localized non-small cell lung cancer. Only in-frame clones appear in the TCRdb table, and some are missing; sequencing was by immunoSEQ multiplex PCR. This sample has more than 8,500 clones, with 81% found just once. Specimen: uninvolved lung tissue not adjacent to the tumor. Receptors were obtained from a human donor with non-small cell lung cancer.

This clone was detected a few times. CDR3 coding DNA: TGTGCCAGTACTCGGGACAGATTGGGCTACACCTTC. Its protein product is CASTRDRLGYTF. The chain combines TRBV19 with TRBJ1-2; 7 nucleotides match TRBD1. Germline-derived CDR1 and CDR2 are LNHDA and SQIVND (reference sequence). Trimming cost V 7 bases and J 8 bases; bases outside gene matches: 7. CDR3 length: 12 amino acids.

The chain links TRBV7-7 to TRBJ2-2, with 15 bases lining up with TRBD2. Losses at the gene ends were 5 bases for V and 6 bases for J; bases not matched to a gene: 10. Germline values: CDR1 SSHAT, CDR2 FNYEAQ (reference sequence). The CDR3 has 18 residues. Here the CDR3 reads CASSIGTSGRPLAGELFF. DNA for the CDR3: TGTGCCAGCAGCATCGGGACTAGCGGGAGGCCCCTCGCCGGGGAGCTGTTTTTT.

The V and J genes are TRBV5-4 and TRBJ2-4; D is possibly TRBD1 (5 bases). Germline values: CDR1 SGHNT, CDR2 YYREEE (reference sequence). The V end was cut by 6 bases, the J end by 1 base, with 11 bases between. The CDR3 sequence is 14 residues long. CDR3 sequence (DNA): TGTGCCAGCAATTACGCAGGGGCCAAAAACATTCAGTACTTC. Encoded protein: CASNYAGAKNIQYF.

CDR3: CAWSFTAYEQYF. Written as DNA, the CDR3 is TGTGCCTGGAGTTTTACTGCCTACGAGCAGTACTTC. The chain combines TRBV30 with TRBJ2-7, with unresolved D. The V and J ends lost 2 bases and 2 bases respectively, with 7 bases between them. The CDR3 consists of 12 residues. CDR1 is GTSNPN, CDR2 SVGIG, per germline (reference sequence).

The chain employs TRBV7-2 and TRBJ2-1; D gene unclear. Trimming removed 1 base at V and 8 bases at J, with 9 bases between. The CDR3 extends over 13 amino acids. CDR1 is SGHTA and CDR2 is FQGNSA in the germline V gene. The CDR3 region is CASSLDLGDEQFF. In DNA form, the CDR3 reads TGTGCCAGCAGCTTAGACTTGGGTGATGAGCAGTTCTTC.

This clone turned up a few times. Other DNA sequences of this sample code for an identical CDR3. V is TRBV7-6 and J is TRBJ1-1; D is undetermined. The CDR3 length is 13 residues. Trimming shortened V by 1 base and J by 5 bases, and 8 bases separated the two germline ends. Germline CDR1 and CDR2: SGHVS and FNYEAQ. The CDR3 sequence is CASSLGPRTEAFF. The CDR3, as DNA: TGTGCCAGCAGCTTAGGTCCCAGGACTGAAGCTTTCTTT.

The V gene is TRBV6-1, the J gene TRBJ1-1; 7 positions match TRBD1. The length of the CDR3 is 14 residues. Germline lookup yields CDR1 MNHNS and CDR2 SASEGT. J was trimmed by 6 bases and V by 7 bases; bases with no gene match: 11. The CDR3 is CASIRDRGRPEAFF. The CDR3 bases are TGTGCCAGCATTAGGGACAGAGGGCGTCCTGAAGCTTTCTTT.

This chain links TRBV10-2 with TRBJ1-1; D not certain. Germline V gene sequence: CDR1 WSHSY, CDR2 SAAADI. This CDR3 is built from 10 residues. V shed 7 bases and J shed 4 bases, with 4 bases lying between them. The CDR3 is CASIGTEAFF. In nucleotides, the CDR3 is TGCGCCAGCATCGGCACTGAAGCTTTCTTT.

This clone was found a few times. J is TRBJ2-3 and V is TRBV5-1; TRBD2 agrees at 10 bases. The CDR3 loop spans 17 amino acids. V lost 1 base to trimming and J lost 0 bases; unmatched junction nucleotides: 5. CDR1 and CDR2 from the germline V gene are SGHRS and YFSETQ. The CDR3 sequence is CASSLIAGGFSTDTQYF. The CDR3 DNA is TGCGCCAGCAGCTTGATAGCGGGAGGTTTTAGCACAGATACGCAGTATTTT.

The CDR3 sequence is CSVEAAGSPYEQYF. The CDR3 DNA reads TGCAGCGTTGAAGCAGCGGGGTCACCATACGAGCAGTACTTC. The chain uses TRBV29-1 and TRBJ2-7; 7 nucleotides align to TRBD2. This CDR3 comprises 14 residues. Germline-derived CDR1 and CDR2 are SQVTM and ANQGSEA. V lost 1 base to trimming and J lost 4 bases; unmatched junction nucleotides: 7.

V usage is TRBV19 and J usage is TRBJ2-3, with 7 bases aligning to TRBD2. The V gene's germline CDR1 is LNHDA and CDR2 SQIVND (reference sequence). The J segment lost 0 bases and the V segment lost 6 bases, leaving 6 bases of the junction unmatched. The CDR3 runs 15 residues. In nucleotides, the CDR3 is TGTGCCAGTAGGTACCTAGCGGCGAGCACAGATACGCAGTATTTT. It translates to CASRYLAASTDTQYF.

This chain connects TRBV28 to TRBJ1-5; 8 bases agree with TRBD1. The germline V gene has CDR1 MDHEN and CDR2 SYDVKM. This CDR3 contains 14 residues. With 0 bases clipped from V and 5 bases from J, the junction kept 0 bases outside the gene matches. The CDR3, as DNA: TGTGCCAGCAGTTTATGGACAGGGGATCAGCCCCAGCATTTT. It yields the protein CASSLWTGDQPQHF.

The rearrangement joins TRBV7-8 to TRBJ2-1; D unclear. CDR3 size: 16 residues. V was trimmed by 0 bases and J by 4 bases, leaving 13 bases between them. CDR1 and CDR2 (germline): SGHVS, FQNEAQ. CDR3 in DNA: TGTGCCAGCAGCTTAGCGCCGGGCTCTGGGTACAATGAGCAGTTCTTC. It specifies CASSLAPGSGYNEQFF.

The V and J genes are TRBV18 and TRBJ2-2, with 7 nucleotides matching TRBD2. Germline assignment: CDR1 KGHSH and CDR2 LQKENI. The CDR3 sequence is 17 residues long. The V segment lost 3 bases and the J segment 1 base; nucleotides outside the gene matches: 8. The CDR3 nucleotides read TGTGCCAGCTCACCCCCAGGAGGACTAGGGAACACCGGGGAGCTGTTTTTT. Protein: CASSPPGGLGNTGELFF. Full variable domain (rest looked up from reference TRBV18 and TRBJ2-2): NAGVMQNPRHLVRRRGQEARLRCSPMKGHSHVYWYRQLPEEGLKFMVYLQKENIIDESGMPKERFSAEFPKEGPSILRIQQVVRGDSAAYFCASSPPGGLGNTGELFFGEGSRLTVL.

In this sample, this clone turned up once. The gene calls are TRBV5-6 and TRBJ2-5; D tentatively fits TRBD1 or TRBD2 (5 bases each). Trimming stripped 4 bases from V and 1 base from J, with 14 bases between. The CDR3 runs to 15 residues. Germline CDR1 and CDR2: SGHDT and YYEEEE. CDR3 sequence reads: CASSGDGVSQETQYF. The CDR3 DNA is TGTGCCAGCAGCGGGGACGGAGTCTCCCAAGAGACCCAGTACTTC. Full variable domain (rest looked up from reference TRBV5-6 and TRBJ2-5): DAGVTQSPTHLIKTRGQQVTLRCSPKSGHDTVSWYQQALGQGPQFIFQYYEEEERQRGNFPDRFSGHQFPNYSSELNVNALLLGDSALYLCASSGDGVSQETQYFGPGTRLLVL.

This clone has a handful of counts. The rearrangement uses TRBV11-2 and TRBJ2-7; D is perhaps TRBD2 (5 bases). Germline V gives CDR1 SGHAT, CDR2 FQNNGV. V lost 2 bases, J lost 5 bases, and 13 bases lay in between. This CDR3 contains 14 residues. CDR3 bases: TGTGCCAGCAGCTTAAAAACTGAGGGTGACGAGCAGTACTTC. Encoded protein: CASSLKTEGDEQYF.

This chain links TRBV10-3 with TRBJ1-1; D is unclear. The CDR3 loop spans 16 amino acids. Germline V gives CDR1 ENHRY, CDR2 SYGVKD. V shed 4 bases and J shed 8 bases, with 23 bases lying between them. This CDR3 reads CAISVPQSGGPSEAFF. The CDR3 DNA is TGTGCCATCAGTGTACCTCAATCTGGCGGTCCCTCCGAAGCTTTCTTT.

This chain joins TRBV28 and TRBJ2-5; D possibly matches TRBD1 or TRBD2 (5 bases each). V lost 5 bases and J lost 3, with 25 bases in between. Per germline, CDR1 MDHEN and CDR2 SYDVKM. The length of the CDR3 is 18 residues. The CDR3 DNA is TGTGCCAGCAGTCCTATGGGCGTGGGGGAAGTCATCAAAGAGACCCAGTACTTC. Its protein product is CASSPMGVGEVIKETQYF.

The genes are TRBV5-1 and TRBJ1-1; the D gene is possibly TRBD1 (6 bases). Deletions cut 7 bases from V and 1 base from J, with 17 bases between. The germline V gene encodes CDR1 SGHRS and CDR2 YFSETQ. There are 15 residues in the CDR3. CDR3 sequence: CASAALQGRNTEAFF. CDR3 nucleotide sequence: TGCGCCAGCGCTGCACTTCAGGGGAGGAACACTGAAGCTTTCTTT.

This clone is a singleton in its sample. The V gene is TRBV7-8, the J gene TRBJ2-4; 7 positions agree with TRBD1. CDR1 is SGHVS, CDR2 FQNEAQ, per germline. The CDR3 consists of 16 residues. V shed 0 bases, J shed 1 base, and the junction held 3 bases outside the gene matches. The CDR3 DNA sequence: TGTGCCAGCAGCTTAGCGGGGACAGTGGCCAAAAACATTCAGTACTTC. Translated: CASSLAGTVAKNIQYF.

The chain joins TRBV10-3 to TRBJ2-7; D is ambiguous. CDR3 length equals 15 residues. CDR1 is ENHRY and CDR2 is SYGVKD in the germline V gene. V was shortened by 0 bases and J by 2 bases, with 11 bases between the two germline ends. The CDR3 nucleotides are TGTGCCATCAGTGAGTCTTTGGACGGAGCCTACGAGCAGTACTTC. Its translation: CAISESLDGAYEQYF.

The chain combines TRBV7-2 with TRBJ2-7, with TRBD2 matching over 10 bases. This CDR3 spans 15 amino acids. J gave up 4 bases and V 5 bases, and 8 bases lay outside the gene matches. Germline CDR1 and CDR2: SGHTA and FQGNSA. In DNA form, the CDR3 reads TGTGCCAGCAGCCCCCGAGCGGGAGGGCCGTACGAGCAGTACTTC. Translation gives CASSPRAGGPYEQYF.

This clone was detected only once. CDR3 in amino acids: CASSTLGESTDTQYF. In nucleotides, the CDR3 is TGTGCCAGCAGTACGCTGGGGGAGAGCACAGATACGCAGTATTTT. The chain employs TRBV28 and TRBJ2-3, with D perhaps given as TRBD1 or TRBD2 (5 bases each). Germline V CDR1 and CDR2: MDHEN, SYDVKM. The length of the CDR3 is 15 residues. V gave up 5 bases and J gave up 0 bases, with 12 bases separating them.

This clone has more than one count but fewer than ten. The gene calls are TRBV5-1 and TRBJ2-7; D might be TRBD1 (7 bases). V was shortened by 4 bases and J by 2 bases, with 10 bases between the two germline ends. From germline, CDR1 is SGHRS and CDR2 YFSETQ. CDR3 length: 13 residues. CDR3 protein: CASSAGQPYEQYF. The CDR3 DNA is TGCGCCAGCAGCGCGGGACAGCCCTACGAGCAGTACTTC.